The clone carrying this T cell receptor (beta chain) was picked up one time. Its matching antigen is unknown. The assay was immunoSEQ multiplex PCR, and TCRdb's table has in-frame clones only and misses some. The repertoire holds around 19,000 clones, with about 80% as singletons. These data are taken from a study of PD-1 blockade in classical Hodgkin lymphoma. Overall study results and limits: Patients with a complete response exhibited baseline diversity comparable to newly diagnosed patients.

Following autologous stem cell transplantation, relapse occurred in every patient, and exposure to brentuximab vedotin varied. The CDR3 is made up of 15 amino acids. Germline-derived CDR1 and CDR2 are LNHDA and SQIVND (reference sequence). Trimming cost V 5 bases and J 8 bases, with 18 bases left between them. This chain connects TRBV19 to TRBJ1-4; no clear D. The TCR sequence derives from a human donor with classical Hodgkin lymphoma. The sequencing here drew on peripheral blood mononuclear cells (PBMCs), taken at baseline. CDR3 region: CASSARGGRREKLFF. The DNA of the CDR3 is TGTGCCAGTAGTGCTCGTGGAGGCCGGAGGGAAAAACTGTTTTTT.